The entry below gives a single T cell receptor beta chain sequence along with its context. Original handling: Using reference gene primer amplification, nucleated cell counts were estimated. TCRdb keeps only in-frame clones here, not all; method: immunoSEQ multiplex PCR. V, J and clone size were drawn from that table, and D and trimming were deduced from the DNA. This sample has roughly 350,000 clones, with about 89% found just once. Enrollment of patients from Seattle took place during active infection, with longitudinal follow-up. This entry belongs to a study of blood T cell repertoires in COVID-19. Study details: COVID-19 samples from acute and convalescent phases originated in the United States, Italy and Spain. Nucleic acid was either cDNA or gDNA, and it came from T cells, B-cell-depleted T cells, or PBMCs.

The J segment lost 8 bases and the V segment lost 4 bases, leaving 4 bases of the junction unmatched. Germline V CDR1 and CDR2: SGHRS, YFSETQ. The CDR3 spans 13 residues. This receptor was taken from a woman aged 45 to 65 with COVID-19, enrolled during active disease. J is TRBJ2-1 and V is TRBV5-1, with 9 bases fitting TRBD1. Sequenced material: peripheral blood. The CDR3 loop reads CASSLTGGHEQFF. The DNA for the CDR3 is TGCGCCAGCAGCCTCACAGGGGGCCATGAGCAGTTCTTC. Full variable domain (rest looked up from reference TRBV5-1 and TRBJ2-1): KAGVTQTPRYLIKTRGQQVTLSCSPISGHRSVSWYQQTPGQGLQFLFEYFSETQRNKGNFPGRFSGRQFSNSRSEMNVSTLELGDSALYLCASSLTGGHEQFFGPGTRLTVL.